The 19 T cell receptor beta chains below all came from one sample that was sequenced in a study of cytomegalovirus exposure and HLA in healthy donors. The PCR used 60 Vbeta and 13 Jbeta primers. Sequenced by immunoSEQ multiplex PCR; TCRdb stores in-frame clones only, minus some. Recorded here are some 130,000 clones; the top ten clones represent around 1.6%. Sequences were obtained from PBMCs. The receptors were gathered from a woman in her thirties or forties in good health and CMV-seropositive.

The V call is TRBV28, the J call TRBJ1-2; D is unresolved. The V end lost 8 bases, the J end lost 4 bases, and 11 bases lay between the germline ends. Germline assignment: CDR1 MDHEN and CDR2 SYDVKM. This CDR3 has 12 residues. This chain's CDR3 is CASVRGSYGYTF. In DNA, the CDR3 is TGTGCCAGCGTCCGGGGAAGCTATGGCTACACCTTC.

The chain combines TRBV5-4 with TRBJ1-3, with unresolved D. The V end was cut by 0 bases, the J end by 0 bases, with 4 bases between. Per germline, CDR1 SGHNT and CDR2 YYREEE (reference sequence). The CDR3 is made up of 14 amino acids. CDR3 DNA: TGTGCCAGCAGCTTGGAGCACTCTGGAAACACCATATATTTT. Protein sequence: CASSLEHSGNTIYF.

The chain recombines TRBV28 with TRBJ1-1; no definite D call. Germline values: CDR1 MDHEN, CDR2 SYDVKM. The CDR3 consists of 15 residues. V was pared by 6 bases and J by 2 bases, with 16 bases between. The CDR3 DNA follows: TGTGCCAGCAGACTCCACTCAGGCCTTAACACTGAAGCTTTCTTT. This translates into CASRLHSGLNTEAFF. The entire variable domain, with the rest obtained from reference TRBV28 and TRBJ1-1, is as follows: DVKVTQSSRYLVKRTGEKVFLECVQDMDHENMFWYRQDPGLGLRLIYFSYDVKMKEKGDIPEGYSVSREKKERFSLILESASTNQTSMYLCASRLHSGLNTEAFFGQGTRLTVV.

This chain uses TRBV5-4 with TRBJ1-1; TRBD1 might be the D (5 bases). Germline CDR1 SGHNT, CDR2 YYREEE (reference sequence). The CDR3 spans 14 residues. The V and J ends lost 5 bases and 0 bases respectively, with 11 bases between them. Here the CDR3 DNA reads TGTGCCAGCAGGGCGGGGCCTATGAACACTGAAGCTTTCTTT. Translation gives CASRAGPMNTEAFF.

This sequence joins TRBV29-1 and TRBJ1-2; 7 bases are shared with TRBD1. V lost 5 bases and J lost 4; bases outside the gene matches: 7. The CDR3 covers 13 residues. From germline, CDR1 is SQVTM and CDR2 ANQGSEA. The CDR3 here is CSVSQGDGYGYTF. In DNA form, the CDR3 reads TGCAGCGTTTCCCAGGGGGATGGCTATGGCTACACCTTC.

The chain has TRBV5-1 and TRBJ2-1; 9 bases agree with TRBD2. With V trimmed by 0 bases and J by 6 bases, 4 bases remained unmatched. The germline CDR1 and CDR2 sequences are SGHRS and YFSETQ. The CDR3 runs to 15 residues. Written as DNA, the CDR3 is TGCGCCAGCAGCTTGGCGGCTAGCGGGATCAATGAGCAGTTCTTC. This sequence encodes CASSLAASGINEQFF.

The chain couples TRBV5-4 to TRBJ2-3; 12 bases are a match to TRBD2. The germline gives CDR1 SGHNT, CDR2 YYREEE (reference sequence). V lost 1 base, J lost 3 bases, and 3 bases stayed unmatched. CDR3 length: 16 residues. CDR3 nucleotide sequence: TGTGCCAGCAGCTTGACGGGGACTAGCGGGACAGATACGCAGTATTTT. Protein sequence: CASSLTGTSGTDTQYF.

The chain employs TRBV5-1 and TRBJ1-3; D not resolved. This CDR3 comprises 11 residues. From germline, CDR1 is SGHRS and CDR2 YFSETQ. V dropped 4 bases and J dropped 8 bases, with 7 bases sitting between them. CDR3 DNA: TGCGCCAGCAGCAGCACCGACACCATATATTTT. This encodes CASSSTDTIYF.

The chain links TRBV27 to TRBJ2-7; tentatively, D is TRBD2 (6 bases). V lost 8 bases and J lost 3, with 17 bases in between. The CDR3 consists of 14 residues. CDR1 and CDR2 from the germline V gene are MNHEY and SMNVEV (reference sequence). CDR3 in amino acids: CASRPGNSGYEQYF. CDR3 in DNA: TGTGCCAGCCGCCCGGGGAATAGCGGCTACGAGCAGTACTTC.

The gene calls are TRBV30 and TRBJ2-7, with a possible D match to TRBD2 (6 bases). This CDR3 has 16 residues. Trimming cost V 2 bases and J 0 bases, with 17 bases left between them. The V gene's germline CDR1 is GTSNPN and CDR2 SVGIG (reference sequence). CDR3 sequence reads: CAWSPRGTHNSYEQYF. CDR3 DNA: TGTGCCTGGAGTCCCCGGGGGACTCACAACTCCTACGAGCAGTACTTC.

The chain has TRBV30 and TRBJ2-1, with TRBD2 matching over 10 bases. J gave up 7 bases and V 4 bases, and 7 bases lay outside the gene matches. CDR3 length: 14 amino acids. Germline assignment: CDR1 GTSNPN and CDR2 SVGIG (reference sequence). The CDR3 sequence: CAWIRAGGRNEQFF. The CDR3 nucleotides are TGTGCCTGGATCAGAGCGGGAGGGCGGAATGAGCAGTTCTTC. Together with reference TRBV30 and TRBJ2-1, the CDR3 gives the full variable domain: SQTIHQWPATLVQPVGSPLSLECTVEGTSNPNLYWYRQAAGRGLQLLFYSVGIGQISSEVPQNLSASRPQDRQFILSSKKLLLSDSGFYLCAWIRAGGRNEQFFGPGTRLTVL.

This rearrangement joins TRBV7-9 to TRBJ2-2; TRBD2 might be the D (6 bases). Germline V CDR1 and CDR2: SEHNR, FQNEAQ (reference sequence). Trimming left V 0 bases short and J 6 bases short, with 14 bases between. This CDR3 is 16 amino acids long. CDR3 loop: CASSLALGLSPGELFF. The CDR3 DNA follows: TGTGCCAGCAGCTTAGCGCTGGGACTGTCCCCCGGGGAGCTGTTTTTT.

About this clone itself: The same CDR3 also results from other DNA sequences found in this sample. The chain couples TRBV30 to TRBJ2-1, with 9 bases matching TRBD2. After removal of 3 bases from V and 0 bases from J, the junction contained 3 bases not matched to a gene. This CDR3 is built from 15 residues. The germline V gene encodes CDR1 GTSNPN and CDR2 SVGIG (reference sequence). This CDR3 reads CAWRISGSSYNEQFF. The CDR3 nucleotides read TGTGCCTGGAGAATTAGCGGGAGCTCCTACAATGAGCAGTTCTTC.

This rearrangement joins TRBV28 to TRBJ2-7; 7 nucleotides match TRBD1. The CDR3 covers 14 residues. V shed 5 bases, J shed 2 bases, and the junction held 6 bases outside the gene matches. From germline, CDR1 is MDHEN and CDR2 SYDVKM. The CDR3 protein is CASSPGQAPYEQYF. CDR3 in DNA: TGTGCCAGCAGTCCAGGACAGGCCCCCTACGAGCAGTACTTC.

The rearrangement uses TRBV27 and TRBJ2-7, with D possibly matching TRBD2 (6 bases). The CDR3 is 12 amino acids. Germline V lookup: CDR1 MNHEY, CDR2 SMNVEV (reference sequence). Trimming pared 4 bases from V and 6 bases from J, leaving 10 bases between. CDR3: CASSYTSREQYF. The CDR3 nucleotides are TGTGCCAGCAGTTACACTAGCCGCGAGCAGTACTTC.

The chain links TRBV6-1 to TRBJ2-3; D is possibly TRBD1 (5 bases). From germline, CDR1 is MNHNS and CDR2 SASEGT. This CDR3 comprises 13 residues. V lost 5 bases, J lost 4 bases, and 10 bases lay in between. The CDR3 DNA reads as TGTGCCAGCAGTTCGACAGTCCCAGATACGCAGTATTTT. Its translation: CASSSTVPDTQYF.

This chain uses TRBV7-9 with TRBJ2-7, with D possibly TRBD1 on 6 matching bases. Germline V gene lookup returns CDR1 SEHNR and CDR2 FQNEAQ (reference sequence). V gave up 5 bases and J gave up 5 bases, with 19 bases separating them. The CDR3 runs to 15 residues. CDR3 in DNA: TGTGCCAGCAGCCCTGGTGTCGGACAGTACGACGAGCAGTACTTC. It is translated as CASSPGVGQYDEQYF.

In DNA, the CDR3 is TGTGCCAGCTCACCACAGGGGCAGGAATATGGCTACACCTTC. This translates into CASSPQGQEYGYTF. The chain recombines TRBV18 with TRBJ1-2; D is perhaps TRBD1 (5 bases). Trimming removed 1 base from V and 5 bases from J, with 11 bases in between. Germline V gene sequence: CDR1 KGHSH, CDR2 LQKENI. The CDR3 totals 14 residues.

The chain recombines TRBV14 with TRBJ2-1; 8 nucleotides line up with TRBD2. Losses at the gene ends were 4 bases for V and 4 bases for J; bases not matched to a gene: 15. CDR1 and CDR2 from the germline V gene are SGHDN and FVKESK. This CDR3 is 18 amino acids long. CDR3 nucleotides: TGTGCCAGCAGCCCTCGTTTTGGTCTGGCGGGAGGATACAATGAGCAGTTCTTC. Translating gives CASSPRFGLAGGYNEQFF.